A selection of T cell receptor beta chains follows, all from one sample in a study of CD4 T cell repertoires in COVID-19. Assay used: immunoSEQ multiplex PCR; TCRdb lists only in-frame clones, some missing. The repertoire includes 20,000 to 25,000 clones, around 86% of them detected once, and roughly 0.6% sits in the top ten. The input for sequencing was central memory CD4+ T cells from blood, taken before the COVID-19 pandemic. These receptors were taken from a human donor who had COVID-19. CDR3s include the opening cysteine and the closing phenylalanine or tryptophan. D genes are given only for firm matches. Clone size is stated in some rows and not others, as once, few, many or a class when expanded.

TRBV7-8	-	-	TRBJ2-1	TGTGCCAGCTGCGCCTCGAGGGGACTGCAGCAGTTCTTC	CASCASRGLQQFF
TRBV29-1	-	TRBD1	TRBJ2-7	TGCAGCGTTGAAGTAAACTGGGACAGGGGATACGAGCAGTACTTC	CSVEVNWDRGYEQYF
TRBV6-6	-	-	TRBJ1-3	TGTGCCAGCAGCTCCCCGGACAGAGGCTCTGGAAACACCATATATTTT	CASSSPDRGSGNTIYF
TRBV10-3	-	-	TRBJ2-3	TGTGCCATCAGACAGGGAGCTAGCACAGATACGCAGTATTTT	CAIRQGASTDTQYF
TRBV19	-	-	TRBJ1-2	TGTGCCAGTAGTATAGACAGGAACTATGGCTACACCTTC	CASSIDRNYGYTF
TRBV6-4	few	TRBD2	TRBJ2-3	TGTGCCAGCAGCCCAGCGGGGAACACAGATACGCAGTATTTT	CASSPAGNTDTQYF
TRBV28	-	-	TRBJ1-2	TGTGCCAGCAGATGGTTGGGCGGCTACACCTTC	CASRWLGGYTF
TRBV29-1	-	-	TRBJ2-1	TGCAGCGCCACAGTGGGGGGAGACAATGAGCAGTTCTTC	CSATVGGDNEQFF
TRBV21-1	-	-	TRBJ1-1	TGTGCCACCCCCCGGGACAGGGGACCATCGGGCACTGAAGCTTTCTTT	CATPRDRGPSGTEAFF
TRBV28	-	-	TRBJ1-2	TGTGCCAGCAGTTCCCCTACAGGTGTCTATGGCTACACCTTC	CASSSPTGVYGYTF
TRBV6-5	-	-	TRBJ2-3	TGTGCCAGCAGACTCCTCCCCAGGGCCGATACGCAGTATTTT	CASRLLPRADTQYF
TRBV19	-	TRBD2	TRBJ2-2	TGTGCCAGTACTCGACTAGCGGGGGGGTTGAACACCGGGGAGCTGTTTTTT	CASTRLAGGLNTGELFF
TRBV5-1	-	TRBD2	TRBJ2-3	TGCGCCAGCAGCTTGGCCCTAGCGGGAGCAGCAGATACGCAGTATTTT	CASSLALAGAADTQYF
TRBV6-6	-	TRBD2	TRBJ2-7	TGTGCCAGCAGTTACGCGGGCGGGAGGGCTAACGAGCAGTACTTC	CASSYAGGRANEQYF
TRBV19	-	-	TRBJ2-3	TGTGCCAGTAGTATTGGGCCCGGTAAGGCAGATACGCAGTATTTT	CASSIGPGKADTQYF
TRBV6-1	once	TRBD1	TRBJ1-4	TGTGCCAGCAGTGTACTTGGACAGGGAGAACTGTTTTTT	CASSVLGQGELFF
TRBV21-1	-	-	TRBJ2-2	TGTGCCAGCTACACAGGCTTGACCGGGGAGCTGTTTTTT	CASYTGLTGELFF
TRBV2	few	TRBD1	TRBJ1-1	TGTGCCAGCAGACGCGGACAGGGGAACACTGAAGCTTTCTTT	CASRRGQGNTEAFF
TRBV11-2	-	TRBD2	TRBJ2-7	TGTGCCAGCAGGGAAAAGCGGGAGTCTCGGGAGCAGTACTTC	CASREKRESREQYF
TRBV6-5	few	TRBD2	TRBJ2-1	TGTGCCAGCAGCCGTAGCGGGAGTAGAAATGAGCAGTTCTTC	CASSRSGSRNEQFF
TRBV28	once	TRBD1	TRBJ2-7	TGTGCCAGCAGTTTATCGGGCAGGGGGATGGTCTGGCAGTACTTC	CASSLSGRGMVWQYF
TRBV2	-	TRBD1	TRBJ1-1	TGTGCCAGCAGAAAAAACAGGGGGGAGGAAGCTTTCTTT	CASRKNRGEEAFF
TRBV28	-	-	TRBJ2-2	TGTGCCAGCAGTTTATGGTCTGTTCGGGGGGCGGCGGACACCGGGGAGCTGTTTTTT	CASSLWSVRGAADTGELFF
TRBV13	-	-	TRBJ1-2	TGTGCCAGCAGCCAAGACCGACAGGCTAACTATGGCTACACCTTC	CASSQDRQANYGYTF
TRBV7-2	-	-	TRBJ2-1	TGTGCCAGCAGCTTAGGCCTAGGCTTCTACAATGAGCAGTTCTTC	CASSLGLGFYNEQFF
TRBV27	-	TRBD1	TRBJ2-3	TGTGCCAGCAGTCCGGACAGGGTGGTCGCAGATACGCAGTATTTT	CASSPDRVVADTQYF
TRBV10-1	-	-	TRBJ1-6	TGCGCCAGCAGCCGGACAGTTGGCTCACCCCTCCACTTT	CASSRTVGSPLHF
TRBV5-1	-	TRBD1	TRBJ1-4	TGCGCCAGCAGCTCGGGGACAGGGGGCTTGGCTAATGAAAAACTGTTTTTT	CASSSGTGGLANEKLFF
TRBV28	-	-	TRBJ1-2	TGTGCCAGCAGCTTATGGGCAGGGAGGAGTGGCTACACCTTC	CASSLWAGRSGYTF
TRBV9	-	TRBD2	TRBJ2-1	TGTGCCAGCAGCGTAGAGGCTAGCGGAGACAATGAGCAGTTCTTC	CASSVEASGDNEQFF
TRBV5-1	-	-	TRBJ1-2	TGCGCCAGCAGCTTGGGAACAGGGATGGATGGCTACACCTTC	CASSLGTGMDGYTF
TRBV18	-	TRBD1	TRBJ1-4	TGTGCCAGCTCACCCCTCATACAGGGGGCCCTAAATGAAAAACTGTTTTTT	CASSPLIQGALNEKLFF
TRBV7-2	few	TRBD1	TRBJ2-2	TGTGCCAGCAGCTTACGGGACAGGGCTCCCGGGGAGCTGTTTTTT	CASSLRDRAPGELFF
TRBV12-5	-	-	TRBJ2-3	TGTGCTAGTGGTCACGGGAGCACAGATACGCAGTATTTT	CASGHGSTDTQYF
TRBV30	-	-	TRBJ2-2	TGTGCCTCGGGAGGGGGCGTGAACACCGGGGAGCTGTTTTTT	CASGGGVNTGELFF
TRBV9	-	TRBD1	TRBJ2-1	TGTGCCAGCAGCGGCCCAGGGGGCGCAAAGGGACATGAGCAGTTCTTC	CASSGPGGAKGHEQFF
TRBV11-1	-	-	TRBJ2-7	TGTGCCAGCAGCTTTAACCAGGGGTCCTACGAGCAGTACTTC	CASSFNQGSYEQYF
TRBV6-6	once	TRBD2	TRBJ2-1	TGTGCCAGTACTAGCGGGGACTACAATGAGCAGTTCTTC	CASTSGDYNEQFF
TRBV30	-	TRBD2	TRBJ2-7	TGTGCCTGGAGATCCACTAGCGGCTTATACGAGCAGTACTTC	CAWRSTSGLYEQYF
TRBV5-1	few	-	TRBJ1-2	TGCGCCAGCAGCTTGGATGCGGAGGGCTATGGCTACACCTTC	CASSLDAEGYGYTF
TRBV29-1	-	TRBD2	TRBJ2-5	TGCAGCGTTGAGGGGGGACTAGCGGGAGGGCCCTCTGGAGAGACCCAGTACTTC	CSVEGGLAGGPSGETQYF
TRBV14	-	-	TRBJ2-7	TGTGCCAGCAGCCACCTCTCCCGGACAGATGCCTACGAGCAGTACTTC	CASSHLSRTDAYEQYF
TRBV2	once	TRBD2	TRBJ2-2	TGTGCCAGCAGACTGACTAGCGGGGGGGGCGGGGAGCTGTTTTTT	CASRLTSGGGGELFF
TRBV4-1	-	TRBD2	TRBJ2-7	TGCGCCAGCAGCCGACTACCCACACCCAGACTAGCCCCTACCTACGAGCAGTACTTC	CASSRLPTPRLAPTYEQYF
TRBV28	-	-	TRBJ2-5	TGTGCCAGCTCCACCCGGACAGCCCAAGAGACCCAGTACTTC	CASSTRTAQETQYF
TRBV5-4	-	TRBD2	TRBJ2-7	TGTGCCAGCAGCTCGCCTCCGGGACTAGCGGGGAATAACTACGAGCAGTACTTC	CASSSPPGLAGNNYEQYF
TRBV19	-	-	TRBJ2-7	TGTGCCAGTAGCCAGGGGGGCAGGGCTGGAGGCGAGCAGTACTTC	CASSQGGRAGGEQYF